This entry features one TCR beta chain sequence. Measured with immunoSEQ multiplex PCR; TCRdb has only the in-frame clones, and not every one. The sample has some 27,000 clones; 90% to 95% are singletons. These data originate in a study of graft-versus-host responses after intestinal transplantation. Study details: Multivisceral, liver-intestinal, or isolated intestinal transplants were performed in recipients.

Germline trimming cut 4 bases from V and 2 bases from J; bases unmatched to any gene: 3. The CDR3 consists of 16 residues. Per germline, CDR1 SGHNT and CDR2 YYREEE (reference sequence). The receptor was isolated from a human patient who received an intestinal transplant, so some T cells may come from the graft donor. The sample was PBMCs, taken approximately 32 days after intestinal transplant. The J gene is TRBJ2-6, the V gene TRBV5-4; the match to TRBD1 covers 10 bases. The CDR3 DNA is TGTGCCAGCAGCATAGGACAGGGGGCTGGGGCCAACGTCCTGACTTTC. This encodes CASSIGQGAGANVLTF. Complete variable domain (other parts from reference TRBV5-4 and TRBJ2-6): ETGVTQSPTHLIKTRGQQVTLRCSSQSGHNTVSWYQQALGQGPQFIFQYYREEENGRGNFPPRFSGLQFPNYSSELNVNALELDDSALYLCASSIGQGAGANVLTFGAGSRLTVL.